This TCR beta chain originates from a study of control samples from healthy donors and cancer patients. CDR3 length: 15 residues. CDR1 and CDR2 from the germline V gene are SNHLY and FYNNEI. With 6 bases clipped from V and 4 bases from J, the junction kept 9 bases outside the gene matches. The data were produced by immunoSEQ multiplex PCR, yet TCRdb's version contains in-frame clones alone and is incomplete. Seen here are fewer than 200,000 clones, 90% to 95% observed once, and the top ten hold 14%. Specimen: PBMCs. The chain combines TRBV2 with TRBJ1-5; 7 bases map to TRBD1. The source is a man in his sixties with colorectal cancer. The CDR3 nucleotides read TGTGCCAGCAGCCCCCTGGCAGGGGGAAATCAGCCCCAGCATTTT. Its translation is CASSPLAGGNQPQHF.